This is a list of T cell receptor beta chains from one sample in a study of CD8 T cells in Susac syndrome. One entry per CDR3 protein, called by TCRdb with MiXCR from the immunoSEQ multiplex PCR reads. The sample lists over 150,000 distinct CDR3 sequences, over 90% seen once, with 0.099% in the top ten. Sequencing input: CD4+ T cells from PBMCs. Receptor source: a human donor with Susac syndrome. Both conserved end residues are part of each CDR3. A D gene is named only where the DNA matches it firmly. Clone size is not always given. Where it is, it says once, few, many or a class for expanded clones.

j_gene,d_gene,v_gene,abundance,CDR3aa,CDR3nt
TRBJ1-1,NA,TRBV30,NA,CAWSPPQRGVNTEAFF,TGTGCCTGGAGCCCCCCCCAAAGGGGAGTGAACACTGAAGCTTTCTTT
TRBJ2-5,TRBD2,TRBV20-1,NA,CSTGTSGVQETQYF,TGCAGTACTGGGACTAGCGGTGTCCAAGAGACCCAGTACTTC
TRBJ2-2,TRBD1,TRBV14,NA,CASSQTRDRRGRELFF,TGTGCCAGCAGCCAAACCAGGGACAGGCGCGGTCGGGAGCTGTTTTTT
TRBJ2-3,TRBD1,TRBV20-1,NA,CSAEDRGRTDTQYF,TGCAGTGCAGAGGACAGGGGGCGAACAGATACGCAGTATTTT
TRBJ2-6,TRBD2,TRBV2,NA,CASREDSGANVLTF,TGTGCCAGCCGGGAGGACTCTGGGGCCAACGTCCTGACTTTC
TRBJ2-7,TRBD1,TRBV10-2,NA,CASSLRTGPYEQYF,TGCGCCAGCAGTCTCCGGACAGGGCCCTACGAGCAGTACTTC
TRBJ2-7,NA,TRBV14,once,CASSEQYF,TGTGCCAGCAGCGAGCAGTACTTC
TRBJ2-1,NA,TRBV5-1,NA,CASSLQPGNKNEQFF,TGCGCCAGCAGCTTGCAACCGGGGAATAAGAATGAGCAGTTCTTC
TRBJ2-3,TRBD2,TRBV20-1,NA,CSASPEAAGGPDTQYF,TGCAGTGCTAGCCCCGAAGCAGCGGGGGGGCCTGATACGCAGTATTTT
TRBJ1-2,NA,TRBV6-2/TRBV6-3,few,CASSQTNYGYTF,TGTGCCAGCAGCCAGACGAACTATGGCTACACCTTC
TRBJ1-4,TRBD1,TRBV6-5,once,CASSTRQGLAEKLFF,TGTGCCAGCAGCACCCGACAGGGACTGGCTGAAAAACTGTTTTTT
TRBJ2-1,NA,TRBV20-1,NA,CSARVGSSYDEQFF,TGCAGTGCTAGAGTAGGTTCTAGCTACGATGAGCAGTTCTTC
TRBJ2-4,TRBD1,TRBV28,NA,CASKPDRVGPESF,TGTGCCAGCAAACCTGACAGGGTCGGTCCAGAGTCCTTC
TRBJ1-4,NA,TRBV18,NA,CASSPRATNEKLFF,TGTGCCAGCTCACCCCGCGCAACTAATGAAAAACTGTTTTTT
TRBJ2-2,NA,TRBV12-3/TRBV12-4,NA,CASSLLAGPTGELFF,TGTGCCAGCAGTTTATTGGCAGGCCCTACCGGGGAGCTGTTTTTT
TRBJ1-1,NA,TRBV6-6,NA,CASSLPVGLAFF,TGTGCCAGCAGTTTACCGGTGGGTTTAGCTTTCTTT
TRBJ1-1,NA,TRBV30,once,CAWSQDRNTEAFF,TGTGCCTGGAGCCAAGACCGGAACACTGAAGCTTTCTTT
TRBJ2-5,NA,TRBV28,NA,CASRRPMGETQYF,TGTGCCAGCAGGCGTCCCATGGGGGAGACCCAGTACTTC
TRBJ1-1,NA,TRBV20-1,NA,CSAIPGPGNTEAFF,TGCAGTGCCATCCCTGGGCCGGGGAACACTGAAGCTTTCTTT
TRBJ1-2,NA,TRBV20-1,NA,CSARRPSNYGYTF,TGCAGTGCTAGAAGACCTTCTAACTATGGCTACACCTTC
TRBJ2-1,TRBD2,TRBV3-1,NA,CASSQVRLAREQFF,TGTGCCAGCAGCCAAGTGAGACTAGCGCGGGAGCAGTTCTTC
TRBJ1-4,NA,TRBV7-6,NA,CASSRGSHEKLFF,TGTGCCAGCAGTCGTGGATCCCATGAAAAACTGTTTTTT
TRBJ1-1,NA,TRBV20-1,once,CSAKDGNTEAFF,TGCAGTGCGAAAGACGGAAACACTGAAGCTTTCTTT
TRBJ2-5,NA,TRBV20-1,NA,CSARDLGQETQYF,TGCAGTGCTAGAGATCTTGGACAAGAGACCCAGTACTTC
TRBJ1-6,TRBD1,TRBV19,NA,CASSNRDRDEALHF,TGTGCCAGTAGTAATCGGGACAGGGATGAAGCCCTCCACTTT
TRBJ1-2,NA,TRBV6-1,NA,CATQGEGEGGYTF,TGTGCCACCCAAGGCGAGGGAGAGGGGGGCTACACCTTC
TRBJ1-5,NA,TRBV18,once,CASSPRGARNQPQHF,TGTGCCAGCTCACCACGTGGGGCTCGCAATCAGCCCCAGCATTTT
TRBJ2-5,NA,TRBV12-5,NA,CASGPALQGTETQYF,TGTGCTAGTGGTCCGGCGCTACAGGGTACGGAGACCCAGTACTTC
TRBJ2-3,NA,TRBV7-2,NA,CASSTDRITDTQYF,TGTGCCAGCAGCACCGACAGGATCACAGATACGCAGTATTTT
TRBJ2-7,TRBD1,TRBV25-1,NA,CASSDSALGQATYEQYF,TGTGCCAGCAGTGACTCCGCCCTAGGACAGGCCACCTACGAGCAGTACTTC
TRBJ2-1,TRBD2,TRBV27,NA,CASRIGTSGSNEQFF,TGTGCCAGCAGAATTGGGACTAGCGGGAGTAATGAGCAGTTCTTC
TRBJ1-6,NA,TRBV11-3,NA,CASSQDPGLPLHF,TGTGCCAGCAGCCAGGATCCCGGACTTCCCCTCCACTTT
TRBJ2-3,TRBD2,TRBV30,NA,CACPAERGSSDTQYF,TGTGCCTGCCCGGCGGAGCGGGGGTCGTCAGATACGCAGTATTTT
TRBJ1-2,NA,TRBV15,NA,CATAGANYGYTF,TGTGCCACCGCGGGAGCTAACTATGGCTACACCTTC
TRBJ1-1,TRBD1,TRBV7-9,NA,CASHSGTGGTEAFF,TGTGCCAGCCACTCCGGGACAGGGGGCACTGAAGCTTTCTTT
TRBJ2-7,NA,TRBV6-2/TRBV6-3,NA,CASSRSGRSEQYF,TGTGCCAGCAGCAGGTCGGGCCGCAGCGAGCAGTACTTC
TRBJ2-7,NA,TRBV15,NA,CATSPTAQDEQYF,TGTGCCACCAGCCCGACCGCGCAGGACGAGCAGTACTTC
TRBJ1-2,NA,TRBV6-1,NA,CASSEALNLLRGRGYTF,TGTGCCAGCAGTGAAGCCTTAAATCTTCTCAGGGGACGCGGCTACACCTTC
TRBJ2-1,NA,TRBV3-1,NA,CASSQVVNEQFF,TGTGCCAGCAGCCAAGTGGTCAATGAGCAGTTCTTC
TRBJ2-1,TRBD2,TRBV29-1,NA,CSVTGTTPKGQFF,TGCAGCGTCACCGGGACTACCCCCAAAGGGCAGTTCTTC
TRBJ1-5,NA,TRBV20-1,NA,CSAREPSDNQPQHF,TGCAGTGCTAGAGAACCAAGTGACAATCAGCCCCAGCATTTT
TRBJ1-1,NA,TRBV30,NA,CAWSVTLGRIMNTEAFF,TGTGCCTGGAGTGTCACCTTAGGTCGGATAATGAACACTGAAGCTTTCTTT
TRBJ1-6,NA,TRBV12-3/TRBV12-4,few,CASRTGSRNSPLHF,TGTGCCAGCAGGACGGGGTCGAGGAATTCACCCCTCCACTTT
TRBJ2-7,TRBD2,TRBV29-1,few,CSAAKRLAGVEQYF,TGCAGCGCTGCTAAAAGACTAGCGGGAGTGGAGCAGTACTTC
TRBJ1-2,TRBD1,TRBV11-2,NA,CASRTPGQGLGDYGYTF,TGTGCCAGCAGGACGCCGGGACAGGGACTAGGAGACTATGGCTACACCTTC
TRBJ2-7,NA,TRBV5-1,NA,CASSLDLYEQYF,TGCGCCAGCAGCTTGGACCTATACGAGCAGTACTTC
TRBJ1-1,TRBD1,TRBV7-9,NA,CASSFKDRGEPEAFF,TGTGCCAGCAGCTTCAAAGACAGGGGGGAACCTGAAGCTTTCTTT
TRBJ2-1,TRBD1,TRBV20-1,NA,CSALGQGANEQFF,TGCAGTGCTCTGGGACAGGGGGCAAATGAGCAGTTCTTC
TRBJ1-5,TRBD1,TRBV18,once,CASSPSQGAGQPQHF,TGTGCCAGCTCACCGAGTCAGGGGGCTGGACAGCCCCAGCATTTT
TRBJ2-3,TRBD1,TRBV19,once,CASSIGRGLTDTQYF,TGTGCCAGTAGTATAGGCAGGGGGCTCACAGATACGCAGTATTTT
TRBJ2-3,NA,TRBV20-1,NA,CSARRSGPGYF,TGCAGTGCTAGGAGGAGCGGGCCGGGGTATTTT
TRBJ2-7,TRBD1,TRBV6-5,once,CASSRDRARFYEQYF,TGTGCCAGCAGCCGCGACAGGGCAAGGTTCTACGAGCAGTACTTC
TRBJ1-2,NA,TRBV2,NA,CASSELGVDYGYTF,TGTGCCAGCAGTGAACTGGGCGTCGACTATGGCTACACCTTC
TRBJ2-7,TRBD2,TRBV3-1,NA,CASSRGSSGSAYEQYF,TGTGCCAGCAGCCGAGGATCTAGCGGGTCCGCCTACGAGCAGTACTTC
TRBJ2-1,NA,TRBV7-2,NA,CASKTSLGNEQFF,TGTGCCAGCAAGACTAGTTTGGGAAATGAGCAGTTCTTC
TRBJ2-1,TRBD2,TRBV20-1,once,CAGRVAGGIVGNEQFF,TGCGCCGGCCGAGTAGCGGGAGGTATTGTGGGGAATGAGCAGTTCTTC
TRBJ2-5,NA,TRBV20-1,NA,CSARFQAQETQYF,TGCAGTGCTAGATTCCAGGCTCAAGAGACCCAGTACTTC
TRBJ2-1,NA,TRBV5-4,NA,CASRGDTRLPNEQFF,TGTGCCAGCAGGGGAGACACGCGCCTACCGAATGAGCAGTTCTTC
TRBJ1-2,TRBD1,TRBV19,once,CASSSRDRDILRGYTF,TGTGCCAGTAGTTCGCGGGACAGGGACATCCTACGGGGCTACACCTTC